This T cell receptor beta chain is from a study of blood T cells in healthy people across ages. The study's findings and limits: No conclusive comparison of naive versus antigen-experienced cells was possible with unsorted PBMCs.

Peripheral blood samples of roughly 9.9 milliliters were drawn from each donor. Together with a sample-barcoded 5' primer, a J-beta primer mix was included in a second PCR lasting about 7 to 12 cycles. TCRdb processed the 5' RACE reads anew with MiXCR; each CDR3 protein has one entry. The sample shows about 780,000 distinct CDR3 sequences, less than 60% of them seen only once. CDR3 length: 15 amino acids. V lost 2 bases and J 6 bases, leaving 14 bases between the germline ends. Germline V gene data show CDR1 as MNHEY and CDR2 as SVGEGT. A remark on this clonotype: The antigen remains unidentified.

The TCR comes from a man of 80 years or more in good health. Sequencing was performed on blood. The rearrangement links TRBV6-2 or TRBV6-3 to TRBJ2-1; a weak D match, TRBD1 (6 bases). The CDR3 reads CASSYPRGQFNEQFF. The CDR3 DNA is TGTGCCAGCAGTTACCCCAGAGGACAGTTCAATGAGCAGTTCTTC.